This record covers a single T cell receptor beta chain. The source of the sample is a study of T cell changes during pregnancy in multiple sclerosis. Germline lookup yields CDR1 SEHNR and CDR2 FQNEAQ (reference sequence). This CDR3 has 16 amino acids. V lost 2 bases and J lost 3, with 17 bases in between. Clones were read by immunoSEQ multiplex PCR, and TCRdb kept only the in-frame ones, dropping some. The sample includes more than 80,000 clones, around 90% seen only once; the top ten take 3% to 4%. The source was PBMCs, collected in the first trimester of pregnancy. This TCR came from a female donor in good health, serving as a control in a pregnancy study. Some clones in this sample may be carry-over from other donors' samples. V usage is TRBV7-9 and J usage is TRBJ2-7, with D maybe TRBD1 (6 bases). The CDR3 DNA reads TGTGCCAGCAGCTTAATATTGACCGGGACAAGCTACGAGCAGTACTTC. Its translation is CASSLILTGTSYEQYF.